Below, 25 T cell receptor beta chains from the same sample are listed, as sequenced in a study of response to subunit inactivated influenza vaccine. One entry per CDR3 protein results from TCRdb running MiXCR on the RT-PCR reads. The table lists 300,000 to 350,000 distinct CDR3 sequences, over 20% of them singletons. Sample: PBMCs from blood, taken approximately 20 months after vaccination. Every receptor here comes from a man between 50 and 75 years old who received an inactivated influenza vaccine.

The chain carries TRBV30 and TRBJ1-5; 8 bases are shared with TRBD1. This CDR3 comprises 15 residues. Per the germline V gene, CDR1 is GTSNPN and CDR2 is SVGIG (reference sequence). The junction had 8 bases not matched to a gene; V was cut back by 2 bases and J by 5 bases. CDR3 residues: CAWSSGTGRHQPQHF. The CDR3 nucleotides read TGTGCCTGGAGTTCTGGGACAGGCCGTCATCAGCCCCAGCATTTT.

This clonotype has more than one count but fewer than ten. The genes are TRBV6-2 or TRBV6-3 and TRBJ1-5; possibly TRBD1 for D (6 bases). Trimming removed 5 bases from V and 3 bases from J, with 14 bases in between. The germline V gene encodes CDR1 MNHEY and CDR2 SVGEGT. The CDR3 extends over 15 amino acids. This CDR3 is CASSTGQRVNQPQHF. The DNA for the CDR3 is TGTGCCAGCAGTACCGGACAGCGAGTCAATCAGCCCCAGCATTTT.

This clonotype was found once. V is TRBV4-1 and J is TRBJ2-7, with D perhaps matching TRBD1 (6 bases). V was pared by 1 base and J by 2 bases, with 9 bases between. The CDR3 sequence is 14 residues long. Germline CDR1 is MGHRA and CDR2 is YSYEKL. CDR3 sequence: CASSQGTVTYEQYF. DNA of the CDR3: TGCGCCAGCAGCCAAGGGACAGTTACCTACGAGCAGTACTTC.

This clonotype was found a few times. This chain uses TRBV3-1 with TRBJ2-7; D may match TRBD1 or TRBD2 (5 bases each). Per germline, CDR1 LGHDT and CDR2 YNNKEL (reference sequence). CDR3 length equals 14 residues. V dropped 1 base and J dropped 5 bases, with 12 bases sitting between them. CDR3 residues: CASSQGFRDHEQYF. In DNA form, the CDR3 reads TGTGCCAGCAGCCAAGGATTCAGGGACCACGAGCAGTACTTC.

This clonotype has at least ten counts. V is TRBV7-8 and J is TRBJ2-7; 9 nucleotides line up with TRBD1. The CDR3 runs to 17 residues. Germline assignment: CDR1 SGHVS and CDR2 FQNEAQ. V lost 5 bases and J lost 0; bases outside the gene matches: 11. Written as DNA, the CDR3 is TGTGCCAGCAGCCCAAACCCCGGGACAGGGAGCTCCTACGAGCAGTACTTC. This codes for CASSPNPGTGSSYEQYF. The full variable domain, its missing parts supplied by reference TRBV7-8 and TRBJ2-7, is GAGVSQSPRYKVAKRGQDVALRCDPISGHVSLFWYQQALGQGPEFLTYFQNEAQLDKSGLPSDRFFAERPEGSVSTLKIQRTQQEDSAVYLCASSPNPGTGSSYEQYFGPGTRLTVT.

This rearrangement joins TRBV6-2 or TRBV6-3 to TRBJ2-4; 8 bases are shared with TRBD1. V dropped 6 bases and J dropped 0; count of bases not matched to a gene: 16. Germline loops: CDR1 MNHEY, CDR2 SVGEGT. This CDR3 has 19 residues. The CDR3 coding sequence is TGTGCCAGCAGCTTCGGGACAGGACCATCGATGAGAGCCAAAAACATTCAGTACTTC. It codes for CASSFGTGPSMRAKNIQYF.

This clonotype was recorded many times. The rearrangement uses TRBV4-3 and TRBJ1-5; no clear D. Trimming stripped 0 bases from V and 5 bases from J, with 8 bases between. The CDR3 consists of 14 residues. Germline CDR1 is LGHNA and CDR2 is YSLEER. The CDR3 sequence is CASSQDLGYQPQHF. The DNA of the CDR3 is TGCGCCAGCAGCCAAGATTTAGGGTATCAGCCCCAGCATTTT.

This clonotype has a handful of counts. This chain uses TRBV20-1 with TRBJ1-2; D not certain. The germline V and J ends were trimmed by 5 bases and 5 bases, with 12 bases remaining between them. The CDR3 is 12 residues long. Germline V gene sequence: CDR1 DFQATT, CDR2 SNEGSKA (reference sequence). The chain's CDR3 is CSAWTLAYGYTF. The CDR3 DNA sequence: TGCAGTGCTTGGACCTTGGCTTATGGCTACACCTTC.

This clonotype was detected only a few times. The rearrangement links TRBV10-2 to TRBJ1-6; D uncertain. V lost 10 bases to trimming and J lost 7 bases, with 23 bases between them. This CDR3 is built from 16 residues. The germline gives CDR1 WSHSY, CDR2 SAAADI. This chain's CDR3 is CANPRGGLGRNSPLHF. In nucleotides, the CDR3 is TGCGCCAACCCCCGAGGAGGGTTGGGTCGGAATTCACCCCTCCACTTT.

This clonotype was counted ten times or more. V usage is TRBV12-3 or TRBV12-4 and J usage is TRBJ1-5; the D is unclear. The CDR3 spans 13 residues. V was pared by 0 bases and J by 6 bases, with 6 bases between. The chain's CDR3 is CASSLARSQPQHF. The CDR3 DNA reads TGTGCCAGCAGTTTAGCAAGAAGTCAGCCCCAGCATTTT.

This clonotype was observed a few times. The chain joins TRBV4-1 to TRBJ1-5; D is undetermined. The germline V gene has CDR1 MGHRA and CDR2 YSYEKL. The CDR3 is made up of 17 amino acids. The V end was cut by 1 base, the J end by 0 bases, with 13 bases between. The CDR3 DNA is TGCGCCAGCAGCCAAGCCCCTCGCGGATATAGCAATCAGCCCCAGCATTTT. Protein sequence: CASSQAPRGYSNQPQHF.

V is TRBV12-3 or TRBV12-4 and J is TRBJ2-5; 15 nucleotides line up with TRBD2. With 3 bases clipped from V and 5 bases from J, the junction kept 10 bases outside the gene matches. This CDR3 has 18 residues. CDR3 in amino acids: CASSFTGTSGGRGETQYF. CDR3 bases: TGTGCCAGCAGTTTCACCGGGACTAGCGGGGGGCGAGGGGAGACCCAGTACTTC.

This clonotype was counted many times. J is TRBJ1-2 and V is TRBV6-5; no clear D. CDR1 is MNHEY and CDR2 is SVGAGI in the germline V gene. V lost 2 bases, J lost 2 bases, and 15 bases lay in between. The CDR3 consists of 16 residues. The CDR3 is CASSYRLTDLNYGYTF. Written as DNA, the CDR3 is TGTGCCAGCAGTTACAGACTGACCGACTTAAACTATGGCTACACCTTC.

This clonotype appeared a single time. The chain employs TRBV14 and TRBJ2-1, with 7 bases lining up with TRBD1. This CDR3 has 14 amino acids. CDR1 and CDR2 from the germline V gene are SGHDN and FVKESK. Trimming at V came to 5 bases and at J to 10 bases, leaving 11 bases not matched to a gene. CDR3 DNA: TGTGCCAGCAGCAACGAGGGGGCCCTAGAGGAGCAGTTCTTC. Translated: CASSNEGALEEQFF.

This clonotype turned up a few times. CDR3 nucleotides: TGTGCCAGCAGAGGGACAGGGGAAAATTCACCCCTCCACTTT. It specifies CASRGTGENSPLHF. The chain uses TRBV2 and TRBJ1-6, with 10 bases fitting TRBD1. V was pared by 6 bases and J by 7 bases, with 3 bases of the junction left unmatched. CDR3 size: 14 residues. CDR1 is SNHLY and CDR2 is FYNNEI in the germline V gene.

The CDR3 loop is CSAGGAVPQETQYF. The CDR3 bases are TGCAGCGCCGGGGGGGCAGTACCTCAAGAGACCCAGTACTTC. The V and J genes are TRBV29-1 and TRBJ2-5; 8 nucleotides align to TRBD2. Germline V gene lookup returns CDR1 SQVTM and CDR2 ANQGSEA. Losses at the gene ends were 7 bases for V and 2 bases for J; bases not matched to a gene: 9. This CDR3 is 14 amino acids long. Full variable domain (rest looked up from reference TRBV29-1 and TRBJ2-5): SAVISQKPSRDICQRGTSLTIQCQVDSQVTMMFWYRQQPGQSLTLIATANQGSEATYESGFVIDKFPISRPNLTFSTLTVSNMSPEDSSIYLCSAGGAVPQETQYFGPGTRLLVL.

The chain is built from TRBV11-2 and TRBJ2-3; D possibly corresponds to TRBD2 (6 bases). CDR1 is SGHAT and CDR2 is FQNNGV in the germline V gene. The CDR3 extends over 16 amino acids. V lost 5 bases, J lost 0 bases, and 15 bases lay in between. CDR3 protein: CASSPWRGPSTDTQYF. The CDR3, as DNA: TGTGCCAGCAGCCCCTGGAGGGGTCCTAGCACAGATACGCAGTATTTT. The whole variable domain, remainder taken from reference TRBV11-2 and TRBJ2-3, is EAGVAQSPRYKIIEKRQSVAFWCNPISGHATLYWYQQILGQGPKLLIQFQNNGVVDDSQLPKDRFSAERLKGVDSTLKIQPAKLEDSAVYLCASSPWRGPSTDTQYFGPGTRLTVL.

V is TRBV10-3 and J is TRBJ2-5, with D possibly matching TRBD1 (5 bases). V gave up 2 bases and J gave up 5 bases, with 9 bases separating them. Germline V gene lookup returns CDR1 ENHRY and CDR2 SYGVKD. The CDR3 is 13 residues long. As DNA, the CDR3 is TGTGCCATCAGTGAGGAACCAGGGGAGACCCAGTACTTC. It is translated as CAISEEPGETQYF.

V usage is TRBV6-2 or TRBV6-3 and J usage is TRBJ2-7; 8 bases line up with TRBD1. V lost 7 bases to trimming and J lost 1 base; unmatched junction nucleotides: 12. CDR3 length: 16 residues. Germline CDR1 reads MNHEY; CDR2 reads SVGEGT. CDR3 in DNA: TGTGCCAGCACCCCATTTGGACAGGGTTATTCCTACGAGCAGTACTTC. This sequence encodes CASTPFGQGYSYEQYF.

The rearrangement joins TRBV12-3 or TRBV12-4 to TRBJ1-6; TRBD1 aligns across 8 bases. The V gene end was trimmed by 6 bases and the J gene end by 10 bases; junction bases not matched to a gene: 11. The CDR3 loop spans 15 amino acids. This CDR3 is CASRPTGVRESPLHF. DNA of the CDR3: TGTGCCAGCAGACCGACAGGGGTCCGCGAATCACCCCTCCACTTT.

The chain combines TRBV6-5 with TRBJ1-2; D gene unclear. This CDR3 is 16 amino acids long. Germline values: CDR1 MNHEY, CDR2 SVGAGI. Trimming took off 0 bases at V and 0 bases at J, with 11 bases between the two ends. The CDR3 bases are TGTGCCAGCAGTTACTCGAGGAAGGGCACTAACTATGGCTACACCTTC. Its translation is CASSYSRKGTNYGYTF.

In this sample, this clonotype turned up many times. This rearrangement joins TRBV7-2 to TRBJ1-1, with D unresolved. V was shortened by 5 bases and J by 4 bases, with 11 bases between the two germline ends. The CDR3 is 13 amino acids. Germline values: CDR1 SGHTA, CDR2 FQGNSA. The CDR3 region has the DNA TGTGCCAGCAGCCCCTTACCCGCCACTGAAGCTTTCTTT. It is translated as CASSPLPATEAFF.

The V call is TRBV20-1, the J call TRBJ2-5; either TRBD1 or TRBD2 may fit D (5 bases each). CDR1 DFQATT and CDR2 SNEGSKA come from the germline V gene (reference sequence). CDR3 size: 15 residues. Trimming shortened V by 5 bases and J by 0 bases, and 16 bases separated the two germline ends. CDR3 sequence: CSARPGTLYQETQYF. DNA for the CDR3: TGCAGTGCTCGCCCCGGGACGTTGTACCAAGAGACCCAGTACTTC.

This clonotype turned up a few times. The V and J genes are TRBV6-5 and TRBJ2-7; 7 nucleotides agree with TRBD1. CDR3 length: 16 residues. Germline V gene data show CDR1 as MNHEY and CDR2 as SVGAGI. V was pared by 5 bases and J by 4 bases, with 14 bases of the junction left unmatched. CDR3 sequence: CASSLTPEGALYEQYF. For the CDR3, the DNA is TGTGCCAGCAGTCTCACGCCAGAGGGGGCCTTGTACGAGCAGTACTTC.

This clonotype was counted many times. CDR3 DNA sequence: TGTGCCAGCACCCAAGGTGGGGGGACTGAAGCTTTCTTT. This translates into CASTQGGGTEAFF. The J gene is TRBJ1-1, the V gene TRBV6-2 or TRBV6-3; D perhaps matches TRBD1 (5 bases). V was cut by 7 bases and J by 5 bases, with 14 bases left in between. This CDR3 contains 13 residues. CDR1 is MNHEY and CDR2 is SVGEGT in the germline V gene.